This T cell receptor (beta chain) came from a study of cytomegalovirus exposure and HLA in healthy donors. About this clone itself: What it binds is not known.

PCR used 60 Vbeta primers and 13 Jbeta primers. Generated by immunoSEQ multiplex PCR, the TCRdb table keeps only in-frame clones and is missing some. The table has about 200,000 clones, approximately 80% seen once. The CDR3 loop spans 12 amino acids. Per the germline V gene, CDR1 is MDHEN and CDR2 is SYDVKM. V was clipped by 8 bases and J by 2 bases, with 7 bases between them. Study-level points and caveats: Later on, an analysis tied 15,000 to 20,000 TCR beta sequences to HLA alleles at 0.05 false discovery rate. Later work found most CMV-associated TCR beta chains apparently HLA-restricted. Whilst most TCR sequences proved rare, a subset of public TCRs occurred across many donors. 87-base-pair reads could not separate some V segments, including TRBV6-2 and TRBV6-3.

The chain has TRBV28 and TRBJ1-3; D gene ambiguous. Specimen: PBMCs. This receptor was identified in a girl aged 10-17 years in good health and CMV-seronegative. The CDR3 DNA follows: TGTGCCAGCGAGAGGCCTGGAAACACCATATATTTT. Amino acids: CASERPGNTIYF.